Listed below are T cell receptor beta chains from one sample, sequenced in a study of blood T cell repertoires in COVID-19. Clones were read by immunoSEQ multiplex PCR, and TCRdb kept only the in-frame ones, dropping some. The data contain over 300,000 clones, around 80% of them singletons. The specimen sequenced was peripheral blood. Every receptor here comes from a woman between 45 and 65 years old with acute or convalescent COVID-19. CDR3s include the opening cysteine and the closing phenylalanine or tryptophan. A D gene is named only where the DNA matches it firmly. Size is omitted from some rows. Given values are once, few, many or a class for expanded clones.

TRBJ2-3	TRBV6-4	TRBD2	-	TGTGCCAGCAGTACGGGACTAGCGGGCCTTACAGATACGCAGTATTTT	CASSTGLAGLTDTQYF
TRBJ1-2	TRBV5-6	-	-	TGTGCCAGCAGGCAAGACAGAATGGGTGGCTACACCTTC	CASRQDRMGGYTF
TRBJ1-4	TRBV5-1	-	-	TGCGCCAGCAGCTTGGCCGCGACTAATGAAAAACTGTTTTTT	CASSLAATNEKLFF
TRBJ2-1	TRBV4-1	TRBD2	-	TGCGCCAGCAGCCAAGATCTCCAGCGGGGTTACAATGAGCAGTTCTTC	CASSQDLQRGYNEQFF
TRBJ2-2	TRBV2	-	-	TGTGCCAGCCACGGGAACACCGGGGAGCTGTTTTTT	CASHGNTGELFF
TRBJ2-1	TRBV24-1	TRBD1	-	TGTGCCACCAGTTCTCCGGTTACAGGGGGTTTCAATGAGCAGTTCTTC	CATSSPVTGGFNEQFF
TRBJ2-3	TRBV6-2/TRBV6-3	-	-	TGTGCCAGCAGTTCTACGAATACGCAGTATTTT	CASSSTNTQYF
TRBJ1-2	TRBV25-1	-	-	TGTGCCAGCAGTGACCGAGGGACCGCCGGGAGTGGCTACACCTTC	CASSDRGTAGSGYTF
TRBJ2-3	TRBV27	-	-	TGTGCCAGCAGTCCCAACGGGGATACGCAGTATTTT	CASSPNGDTQYF
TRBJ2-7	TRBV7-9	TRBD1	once	TGTGCCAGCAGCTCCGGGACAGGCTTCTCCTACGAGCAGTACTTC	CASSSGTGFSYEQYF
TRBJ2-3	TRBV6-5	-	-	TGTGCCAGCGAGGGAAACACAGATACGCAGTATTTT	CASEGNTDTQYF